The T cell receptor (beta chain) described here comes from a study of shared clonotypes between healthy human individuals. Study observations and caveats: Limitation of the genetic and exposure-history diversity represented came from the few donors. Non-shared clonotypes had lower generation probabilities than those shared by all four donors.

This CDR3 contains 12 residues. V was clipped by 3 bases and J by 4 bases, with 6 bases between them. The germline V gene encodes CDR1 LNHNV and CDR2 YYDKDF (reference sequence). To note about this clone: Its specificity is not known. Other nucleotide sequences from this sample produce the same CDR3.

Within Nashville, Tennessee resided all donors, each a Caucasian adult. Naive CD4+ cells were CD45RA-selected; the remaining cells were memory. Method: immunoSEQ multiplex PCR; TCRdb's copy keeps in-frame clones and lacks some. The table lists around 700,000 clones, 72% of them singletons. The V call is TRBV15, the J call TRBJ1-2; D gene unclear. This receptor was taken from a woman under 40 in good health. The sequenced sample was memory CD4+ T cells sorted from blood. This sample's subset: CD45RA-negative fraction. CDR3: CATSRDLYGYTF. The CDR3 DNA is TGTGCCACCAGCAGGGATCTCTATGGCTACACCTTC.